This T cell receptor (beta chain) was identified in a study of T cell responses to AZD1222 COVID-19 vaccine. Study results and caveats: The reported proportion of spike-specific TCRs targeting unmutated variant regions was nearly half. Sampled repertoires all dated from after the peak T cell response.

This clone was found a few times. Its antigen is not known. Data came from immunoSEQ multiplex PCR; TCRdb stores just in-frame clones and leaves some out. The top ten hold 3% of the sample, which has 130,000 or so clones, about 85% seen once. This specimen was peripheral blood, taken 28 days after the second AZD1222 dose. The clonotype originates from an adult who received the AZD1222 COVID-19 vaccine.

The DNA of the CDR3 is TGTGCCAGCAGCTTGGGCGGGATACCGTACTTC. Protein sequence: CASSLGGIPYF. The chain uses TRBV7-8 and TRBJ2-7, with D possibly being TRBD2 (6 bases). CDR1 and CDR2 from the germline V gene are SGHVS and FQNEAQ. CDR3 length: 11 amino acids. V was pared by 3 bases and J by 12 bases, with 12 bases between.